Below are 2 T cell receptor beta chains sequenced from a single sample in a study of blood T cells in healthy people across ages. Primers used in a second PCR of roughly 6 to 11 cycles were a sample-barcoded 5' primer and a J-beta primer mix. Via MiXCR, TCRdb re-called the 5' RACE reads, giving one row per CDR3 protein. This table has 730,000 or so distinct CDR3 sequences, 40% to 50% appearing once. The sequencing sample was made of blood. The receptors here all came from a man older than 75 in good health.

In nucleotides, the CDR3 is TGCAGTGCCATCGGACTAGCGGGTCTTTCCAATGAGCAGTACTTC. Protein: CSAIGLAGLSNEQYF. J is TRBJ2-5 and V is TRBV20-1; 11 positions agree with TRBD2. From germline, CDR1 is DFQATT and CDR2 SNEGSKA (reference sequence). This CDR3 region has 15 residues. Trimming at V came to 6 bases and at J to 11 bases, leaving 17 bases not matched to a gene.

This clonotype appeared a few times. V is TRBV12-3 or TRBV12-4 and J is TRBJ2-3, with 9 bases identical to TRBD2. Trimming took 6 bases from V and 2 from J; bases not matched to a gene: 12. This CDR3 comprises 17 residues. Here the CDR3 DNA reads TGTGCCAGCAGCCCCTCCCGTGGCGGGGGGGCCACAGATACGCAGTATTTT. As protein: CASSPSRGGGATDTQYF.